This T cell receptor (beta chain) is from a study of identical twins. With V trimmed by 7 bases and J by 7 bases, 10 bases remained unmatched. The CDR3 length is 13 residues. CDR1 is MNHNS and CDR2 is SASEGT in the germline V gene. This clonotype showed up just a few times. Its antigen is currently unknown. TCRdb analysed the 5' RACE reads with MiXCR anew, one entry per CDR3 protein. The sample consists of about 1.7 million distinct CDR3 sequences, about 31% of them appearing once. Every donor was a healthy Caucasian. Notes on the study in general: Memory repertoires lacked the insertion deficit that abundant cord blood beta clonotypes showed. The study based its conclusions on cross-sectional statistical analysis and did not follow the same donors.

This receptor was identified in a newborn girl in good health. The sequenced material came from cord blood. The chain couples TRBV6-1 to TRBJ2-7; TRBD2 agrees at 7 bases. DNA for the CDR3: TGTGCCAGCATACTAGCGACGGATTCGGAGCAGTACTTC. It is translated as CASILATDSEQYF.